This T cell receptor (beta chain) was identified in a study of blood T cell repertoires in COVID-19. Study-wide background: The analysed material was cDNA or gDNA that came from T cells, B-cell-depleted T cells, or PBMCs.

Sequenced by immunoSEQ multiplex PCR; TCRdb stores in-frame clones only, minus some. The table shows fewer than 500,000 clones, with about 85% occurring only once. V lost 0 bases and J lost 2, with 13 bases in between. This CDR3 has 16 amino acids. This clonotype was sampled from a woman younger than 30 who had recovered from COVID-19. The sample comprised PBMCs or T cells enriched from blood (not recorded which). The J gene is TRBJ2-5, the V gene TRBV6-7; TRBD2 might be the D (5 bases). TRBV6-7 is known as an ORF, though its function is uncertain. CDR3 DNA: TGTGCCAGCAGTTACTCGCCCCCACCGGGGCAAGAGACCCAGTACTTC. This gives the protein CASSYSPPPGQETQYF.